This T cell receptor (beta chain) appears in the sequencing data of a study of early T cells in non-severe SARS-CoV-2 infection. Turning to the study itself: Sequenced bulk RNA came from whole blood that was unsorted, and chains were unpaired. Study conclusions and caveats: Using VDJdb, the matching emphasized anti-spike CD8 responses while missing private and CD4 specificities.

This clonotype was recorded at least ten times. Its specificity is not known. The V end was cut by 7 bases, the J end by 3 bases, with 12 bases between. Per the germline V gene, CDR1 is GTSNPN and CDR2 is SVGIG (reference sequence). The CDR3 is 13 residues long. TCRdb ran MiXCR on the 5' RACE reads and lists one entry per CDR3 protein. Counted here are 28,000 or so distinct CDR3 sequences, under 5% occurring once; the ten biggest clones make up around 8.5%. The V call is TRBV30, the J call TRBJ1-4; no definite D call. Sequencing used whole blood. This TCR was sampled from an adult who was a healthcare worker with PCR-confirmed SARS-CoV-2 infection or an uninfected control (not recorded which). For the CDR3, the DNA is TGTGCCTTCTCAAGAGCCTCTAATGAAAAACTGTTTTTT. Amino acids: CAFSRASNEKLFF.